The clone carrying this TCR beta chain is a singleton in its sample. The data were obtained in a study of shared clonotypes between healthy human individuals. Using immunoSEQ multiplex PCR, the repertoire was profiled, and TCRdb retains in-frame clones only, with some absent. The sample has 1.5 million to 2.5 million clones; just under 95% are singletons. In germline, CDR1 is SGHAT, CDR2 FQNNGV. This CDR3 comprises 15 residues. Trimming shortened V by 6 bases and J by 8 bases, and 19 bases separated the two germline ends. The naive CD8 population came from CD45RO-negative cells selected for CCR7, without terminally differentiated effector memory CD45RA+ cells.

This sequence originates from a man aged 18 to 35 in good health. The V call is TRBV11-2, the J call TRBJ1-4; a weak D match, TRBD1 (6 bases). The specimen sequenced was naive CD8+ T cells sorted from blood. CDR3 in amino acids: CASSRRDTGSEKLFF. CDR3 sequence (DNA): TGTGCCAGCAGTCGCCGGGACACGGGTTCGGAAAAACTGTTTTTT.